The rows below give T cell receptor beta chains drawn from one sample of a study of blood T cell repertoires in COVID-19. Generated by immunoSEQ multiplex PCR, the TCRdb table keeps only in-frame clones and is missing some. The table has a few hundred thousand clones, roughly 84% seen once; the top ten hold around 3%. Sequenced: PBMCs or T cells enriched from blood (not recorded which). These receptors came from a woman between 25 and 40 years old who had recovered from COVID-19. Each CDR3 is given with its conserved first and last residue. Each record gives: clone size, V gene, D gene, J gene, CDR3 protein, CDR3 DNA. A D gene is named only where the DNA matches it firmly. A clone size is listed for some rows: how often the clone was seen (once, few, many), or a class if it is expanded.

clone size: -
V gene: TRBV27
D gene: -
J gene: TRBJ1-5
CDR3 protein: CASSPVGAGIVRQPQHF
CDR3 DNA: TGTGCCAGCAGTCCAGTAGGAGCGGGGATCGTTCGGCAGCCCCAGCATTTT

clone size: -
V gene: TRBV30
D gene: TRBD1
J gene: TRBJ2-1
CDR3 protein: CASQTGYNEQFF
CDR3 DNA: TGTGCCTCGCAGACAGGGTACAATGAGCAGTTCTTC

clone size: -
V gene: TRBV19
D gene: TRBD1
J gene: TRBJ2-4
CDR3 protein: CASSMLGQGANIQYF
CDR3 DNA: TGTGCCAGTAGTATGCTTGGACAGGGGGCAAACATTCAGTACTTC

clone size: once
V gene: TRBV27
D gene: TRBD2
J gene: TRBJ2-7
CDR3 protein: CASSLSRTSGPYEQYF
CDR3 DNA: TGTGCCAGCAGTTTATCGAGGACTAGCGGTCCCTACGAGCAGTACTTC

clone size: few
V gene: TRBV5-8
D gene: -
J gene: TRBJ1-2
CDR3 protein: CASSLWEWANYGYTF
CDR3 DNA: TGTGCCAGCAGCTTGTGGGAGTGGGCGAACTATGGCTACACCTTC

clone size: once
V gene: TRBV27
D gene: -
J gene: TRBJ2-2
CDR3 protein: CASSPGGTYAGELFF
CDR3 DNA: TGTGCCAGCAGTCCCGGGGGGACATACGCCGGGGAGCTGTTTTTT

clone size: once
V gene: TRBV6-6
D gene: TRBD1
J gene: TRBJ2-5
CDR3 protein: CASSNVQGNGETQYF
CDR3 DNA: TGTGCCAGCAGTAACGTACAGGGGAACGGGGAGACCCAGTACTTC

clone size: -
V gene: TRBV5-1
D gene: TRBD1
J gene: TRBJ1-1
CDR3 protein: CASSMTGGANTEAFF
CDR3 DNA: TGCGCCAGCAGCATGACAGGGGGGGCTAACACTGAAGCTTTCTTT

clone size: -
V gene: TRBV18
D gene: -
J gene: TRBJ1-1
CDR3 protein: CASSPLSERGEAFF
CDR3 DNA: TGTGCCAGCTCACCACTGTCAGAACGGGGTGAAGCTTTCTTT

clone size: -
V gene: TRBV12-3/TRBV12-4
D gene: -
J gene: TRBJ2-3
CDR3 protein: CASSLVQGDTQYF
CDR3 DNA: TGTGCCAGCAGTTTAGTACAGGGAGATACGCAGTATTTT

clone size: -
V gene: TRBV5-1
D gene: TRBD2
J gene: TRBJ2-1
CDR3 protein: CASSREGSYNEQFF
CDR3 DNA: TGCGCCAGCAGCCGGGAGGGCTCCTACAATGAGCAGTTCTTC

clone size: -
V gene: TRBV18
D gene: -
J gene: TRBJ1-1
CDR3 protein: CASSVEDSNTEAFF
CDR3 DNA: TGTGCCAGCTCAGTTGAAGACAGTAACACTGAAGCTTTCTTT

clone size: -
V gene: TRBV19
D gene: -
J gene: TRBJ1-1
CDR3 protein: CATGRGGSNTEAFF
CDR3 DNA: TGTGCCACTGGGAGGGGGGGCTCGAACACTGAAGCTTTCTTT

clone size: once
V gene: TRBV18
D gene: -
J gene: TRBJ1-4
CDR3 protein: CASSPAGGEGPFF
CDR3 DNA: TGTGCCAGCTCACCGGCGGGGGGCGAGGGGCCTTTTTTT

clone size: many
V gene: TRBV6-5
D gene: TRBD2
J gene: TRBJ2-3
CDR3 protein: CASSPSGGATDTQYF
CDR3 DNA: TGTGCCAGCAGTCCTAGCGGGGGGGCCACAGATACGCAGTATTTT

clone size: -
V gene: TRBV18
D gene: -
J gene: TRBJ2-5
CDR3 protein: CASSPPGRQETQYF
CDR3 DNA: TGTGCCAGCTCACCCCCCGGTAGACAAGAGACCCAGTACTTC

clone size: -
V gene: TRBV19
D gene: TRBD1
J gene: TRBJ2-1
CDR3 protein: CASSETGAYNEQFF
CDR3 DNA: TGTGCCAGCTCCGAGACAGGGGCCTACAATGAGCAGTTCTTC

clone size: -
V gene: TRBV18
D gene: TRBD1
J gene: TRBJ2-2
CDR3 protein: CASSPPTGLSTGELFF
CDR3 DNA: TGTGCCAGCTCACCGCCGACAGGGTTGAGCACCGGGGAGCTGTTTTTT

clone size: -
V gene: TRBV2
D gene: TRBD1
J gene: TRBJ1-1
CDR3 protein: CASESRTGGSRAFF
CDR3 DNA: TGTGCCAGCGAGTCTCGGACAGGGGGCTCCCGGGCTTTCTTT

clone size: -
V gene: TRBV7-9
D gene: TRBD2
J gene: TRBJ2-3
CDR3 protein: CASSPRGGTGTDTQYF
CDR3 DNA: TGTGCCAGCAGCCCCCGGGGAGGGACCGGTACAGATACGCAGTATTTT

clone size: -
V gene: TRBV29-1
D gene: -
J gene: TRBJ2-1
CDR3 protein: CSVGDSLIEQFF
CDR3 DNA: TGCAGCGTGGGGGACTCCTTGATAGAGCAGTTCTTC

clone size: -
V gene: TRBV5-4
D gene: TRBD2
J gene: TRBJ2-1
CDR3 protein: CASSSGTSGGYTYNEQFF
CDR3 DNA: TGTGCCAGCAGTTCCGGGACTAGCGGGGGATATACCTACAATGAGCAGTTCTTC

clone size: -
V gene: TRBV10-3
D gene: -
J gene: TRBJ1-1
CDR3 protein: CAISGGVNTEAFF
CDR3 DNA: TGTGCCATCAGTGGCGGTGTGAACACTGAAGCTTTCTTT

clone size: -
V gene: TRBV3-1/TRBV3-2
D gene: -
J gene: TRBJ2-7
CDR3 protein: CASSHLQGYEQYF
CDR3 DNA: TGTGCCAGCAGCCACCTACAGGGCTACGAGCAGTACTTC

clone size: -
V gene: TRBV2
D gene: -
J gene: TRBJ2-3
CDR3 protein: CASRAPGGRVTDTQYF
CDR3 DNA: TGTGCCAGCAGAGCCCCCGGGGGGCGGGTCACAGATACGCAGTATTTT

clone size: -
V gene: TRBV28
D gene: TRBD1
J gene: TRBJ1-5
CDR3 protein: CASSSGTGKSNQPQHF
CDR3 DNA: TGTGCCAGCAGTTCCGGGACAGGGAAGAGCAATCAGCCCCAGCATTTT

clone size: -
V gene: TRBV29-1
D gene: -
J gene: TRBJ2-5
CDR3 protein: CSVVRSQETQYF
CDR3 DNA: TGCAGCGTTGTCCGCAGTCAAGAGACCCAGTACTTC

clone size: -
V gene: TRBV28
D gene: TRBD2
J gene: TRBJ2-7
CDR3 protein: CASRARTSASYEQYF
CDR3 DNA: TGTGCCAGCAGGGCAAGGACTAGCGCTTCCTACGAGCAGTACTTC

clone size: -
V gene: TRBV4-1
D gene: -
J gene: TRBJ1-3
CDR3 protein: CASSQGVQGPPGNTIYF
CDR3 DNA: TGCGCCAGCAGCCAAGGCGTACAGGGTCCCCCTGGAAACACCATATATTTT

clone size: -
V gene: TRBV7-9
D gene: TRBD1
J gene: TRBJ2-3
CDR3 protein: CASSLLRQGEGDPQYF
CDR3 DNA: TGTGCCAGCAGCTTACTGAGACAGGGGGAGGGAGATCCGCAGTATTTT

clone size: -
V gene: TRBV5-1
D gene: TRBD2
J gene: TRBJ2-3
CDR3 protein: CASSLVGSGGGTDTQYF
CDR3 DNA: TGCGCCAGCAGCTTGGTCGGTAGCGGGGGAGGCACAGATACGCAGTATTTT

clone size: -
V gene: TRBV6-5
D gene: -
J gene: TRBJ1-2
CDR3 protein: CASSYRAEVGYTF
CDR3 DNA: TGTGCCAGCAGTTACAGGGCGGAGGTTGGCTACACCTTC

clone size: -
V gene: TRBV10-3
D gene: TRBD1
J gene: TRBJ1-1
CDR3 protein: CAISDGDRGLNEAFF
CDR3 DNA: TGTGCCATCAGTGATGGGGACAGGGGGCTTAATGAAGCTTTCTTT

clone size: -
V gene: TRBV18
D gene: -
J gene: TRBJ2-7
CDR3 protein: CASSPLVSYEQYF
CDR3 DNA: TGTGCCAGCTCACCACTTGTGAGCTACGAGCAGTACTTC

clone size: -
V gene: TRBV6-5
D gene: -
J gene: TRBJ1-6
CDR3 protein: CASSYSSGLRGSPLHF
CDR3 DNA: TGTGCCAGCAGTTACTCGAGTGGACTTCGGGGTTCACCCCTCCACTTT

clone size: -
V gene: TRBV6-5
D gene: TRBD2
J gene: TRBJ2-7
CDR3 protein: CASRMTSGSSYEQYF
CDR3 DNA: TGTGCCAGCAGGATGACTAGCGGAAGCTCCTACGAGCAGTACTTC

clone size: few
V gene: TRBV6-5
D gene: -
J gene: TRBJ2-7
CDR3 protein: CASGLVTGSPEQYF
CDR3 DNA: TGTGCCAGCGGTTTGGTGACAGGCTCACCAGAGCAGTACTTC

clone size: -
V gene: TRBV9
D gene: TRBD1
J gene: TRBJ1-2
CDR3 protein: CASSVADRGLGYGYTF
CDR3 DNA: TGTGCCAGCAGCGTGGCGGACAGGGGGCTCGGCTATGGCTACACCTTC

clone size: -
V gene: TRBV28
D gene: -
J gene: TRBJ1-6
CDR3 protein: CASSPKAGSRSPLHF
CDR3 DNA: TGTGCCAGCAGTCCCAAGGCAGGGTCACGATCACCCCTCCACTTT

clone size: -
V gene: TRBV2
D gene: TRBD1
J gene: TRBJ2-7
CDR3 protein: CASQALQGILSEQYF
CDR3 DNA: TGTGCCAGCCAGGCCCTACAGGGGATTCTGTCCGAGCAGTACTTC

clone size: -
V gene: TRBV18
D gene: -
J gene: TRBJ1-5
CDR3 protein: CASSSGQISNQPQHF
CDR3 DNA: TGTGCCAGCTCCTCAGGACAGATTTCCAATCAGCCCCAGCATTTT

clone size: -
V gene: TRBV6-1
D gene: TRBD1
J gene: TRBJ1-2
CDR3 protein: CASSEIGQAYGYTF
CDR3 DNA: TGTGCCAGCAGTGAAATTGGACAGGCCTATGGCTACACCTTC

clone size: -
V gene: TRBV9
D gene: TRBD1
J gene: TRBJ2-7
CDR3 protein: CASSAGTGGGYEQYF
CDR3 DNA: TGTGCCAGCAGCGCAGGGACAGGGGGTGGGTACGAGCAGTACTTC

clone size: -
V gene: TRBV19
D gene: TRBD2
J gene: TRBJ2-5
CDR3 protein: CASKKRGDGGETQYF
CDR3 DNA: TGTGCCAGTAAGAAGCGGGGGGATGGAGGGGAGACCCAGTACTTC

clone size: few
V gene: TRBV5-1
D gene: -
J gene: TRBJ1-6
CDR3 protein: CASSTPGQPGSPLHF
CDR3 DNA: TGCGCCAGCAGCACACCCGGACAGCCCGGGTCACCCCTCCACTTT

clone size: -
V gene: TRBV6-4
D gene: TRBD2
J gene: TRBJ2-3
CDR3 protein: CASSETSGGADTQYF
CDR3 DNA: TGTGCCAGCAGTGAGACGAGCGGGGGGGCAGATACGCAGTATTTT

clone size: -
V gene: TRBV25-1
D gene: -
J gene: TRBJ2-2
CDR3 protein: CASSKESVTNTGELFF
CDR3 DNA: TGTGCCAGCAGCAAAGAATCGGTTACGAACACCGGGGAGCTGTTTTTT

clone size: few
V gene: TRBV14
D gene: -
J gene: TRBJ2-1
CDR3 protein: CASSQLKGSLPYNEQFF
CDR3 DNA: TGTGCCAGCAGCCAACTAAAGGGGTCCCTTCCTTACAATGAGCAGTTCTTC